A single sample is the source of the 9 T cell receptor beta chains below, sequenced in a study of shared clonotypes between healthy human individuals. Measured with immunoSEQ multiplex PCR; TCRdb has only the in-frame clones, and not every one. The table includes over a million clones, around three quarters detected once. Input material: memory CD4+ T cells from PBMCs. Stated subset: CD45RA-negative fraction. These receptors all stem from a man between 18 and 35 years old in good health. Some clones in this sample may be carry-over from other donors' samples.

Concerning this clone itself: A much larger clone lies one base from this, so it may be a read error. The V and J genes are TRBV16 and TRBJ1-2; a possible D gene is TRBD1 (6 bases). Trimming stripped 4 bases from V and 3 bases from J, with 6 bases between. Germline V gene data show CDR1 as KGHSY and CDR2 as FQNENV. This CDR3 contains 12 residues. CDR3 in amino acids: CASSRQDYGYTF. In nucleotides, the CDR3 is TGTGCCAGCAGCCGACAGGACTATGGCTACACCTTC.

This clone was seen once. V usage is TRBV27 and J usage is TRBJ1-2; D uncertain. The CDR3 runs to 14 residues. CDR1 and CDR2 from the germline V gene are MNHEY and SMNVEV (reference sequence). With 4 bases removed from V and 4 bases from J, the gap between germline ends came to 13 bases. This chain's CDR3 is CASSSTPPSYGYTF. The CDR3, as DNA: TGTGCCAGCAGTTCGACACCACCGAGCTATGGCTACACCTTC.

The CDR3 spells CASSYSKHSNQPQHF. The CDR3, as DNA: TGTGCCAGCAGTTACTCGAAGCATAGCAATCAGCCCCAGCATTTT. The rearrangement uses TRBV6-5 and TRBJ1-5, with D unclear. The CDR3 has 15 residues. Between the trimmed V and J ends, which lost 0 bases and 0 bases, there was a span of 6 bases. Per germline, CDR1 MNHEY and CDR2 SVGAGI.

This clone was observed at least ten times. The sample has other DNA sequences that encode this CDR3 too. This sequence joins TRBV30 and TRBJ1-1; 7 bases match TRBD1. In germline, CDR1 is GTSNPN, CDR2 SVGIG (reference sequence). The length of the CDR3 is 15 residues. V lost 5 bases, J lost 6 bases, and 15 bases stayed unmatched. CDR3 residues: CAWSPPVQGSAEAFF. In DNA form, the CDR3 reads TGTGCCTGGTCTCCGCCGGTACAGGGGTCAGCTGAAGCTTTCTTT.

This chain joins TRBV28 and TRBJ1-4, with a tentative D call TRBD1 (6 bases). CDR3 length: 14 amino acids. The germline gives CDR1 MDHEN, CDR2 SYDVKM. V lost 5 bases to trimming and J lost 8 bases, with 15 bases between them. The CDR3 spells CASSARGGHEKLFF. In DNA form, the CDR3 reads TGTGCCAGCAGTGCCCGGGGGGGGCACGAAAAACTGTTTTTT.

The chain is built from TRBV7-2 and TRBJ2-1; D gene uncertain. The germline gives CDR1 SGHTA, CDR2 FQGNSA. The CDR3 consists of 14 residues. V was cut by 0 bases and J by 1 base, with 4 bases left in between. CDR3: CASSLAGSYNEQFF. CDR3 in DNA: TGTGCCAGCAGCTTAGCAGGTTCCTACAATGAGCAGTTCTTC.

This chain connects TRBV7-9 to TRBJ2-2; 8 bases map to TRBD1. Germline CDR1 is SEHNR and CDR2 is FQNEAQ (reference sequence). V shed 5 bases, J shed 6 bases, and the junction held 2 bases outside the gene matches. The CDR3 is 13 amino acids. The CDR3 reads CASSGQGAGELFF. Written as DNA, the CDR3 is TGTGCCAGCAGCGGACAGGGAGCCGGGGAGCTGTTTTTT.

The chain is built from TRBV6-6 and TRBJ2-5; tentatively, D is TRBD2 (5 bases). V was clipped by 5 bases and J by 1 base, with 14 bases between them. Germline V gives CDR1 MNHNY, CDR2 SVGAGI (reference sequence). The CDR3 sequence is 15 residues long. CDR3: CASSRERGSQETQYF. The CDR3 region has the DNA TGTGCCAGCAGTCGCGAACGGGGTTCCCAAGAGACCCAGTACTTC.

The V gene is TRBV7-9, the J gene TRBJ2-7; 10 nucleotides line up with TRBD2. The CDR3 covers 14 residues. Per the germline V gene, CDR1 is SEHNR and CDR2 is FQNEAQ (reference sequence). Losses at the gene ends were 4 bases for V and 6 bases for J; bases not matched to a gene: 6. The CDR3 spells CASSSSGRAGEQYF. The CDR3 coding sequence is TGTGCCAGCAGCTCCAGCGGGAGGGCTGGCGAGCAGTACTTC.